A single sample gave rise to the 20 T cell receptor beta chains below, sequenced in a study of OX40 agonist ivuxolimab in advanced cancers. This table comes from immunoSEQ multiplex PCR, and its TCRdb copy is limited to in-frame clones, with some not included. Of 70,000 to 80,000 clones in the sample, approximately 90% are singletons; the top ten hold 0.3% to 0.45%. The source was CD4+ or CD8+ T cells sorted from blood, collected in a trial of the OX40 agonist ivuxolimab. These receptors originate from an adult with an advanced solid tumor such as melanoma, head and neck, liver or kidney cancer.

A few counts support this clone. V is TRBV29-1 and J is TRBJ2-7; the match to TRBD1 covers 10 bases. V shed 6 bases, J shed 1 base, and the junction held 6 bases outside the gene matches. From germline, CDR1 is SQVTM and CDR2 ANQGSEA. The CDR3 sequence is 14 residues long. This CDR3 reads CSVDPGQGSYEQYF. The CDR3 DNA sequence: TGCAGCGTGGACCCGGGACAGGGGTCCTACGAGCAGTACTTC.

J is TRBJ2-4 and V is TRBV28; no reliable D call. The CDR3 length is 14 residues. The V end lost 7 bases, the J end lost 2 bases, and 12 bases lay between the germline ends. Germline CDR1 MDHEN, CDR2 SYDVKM. CDR3 sequence: CASTDDISKNIQYF. The CDR3 bases are TGTGCCAGCACCGACGACATATCCAAAAACATTCAGTACTTC. The variable domain in full, with the rest retrieved from reference TRBV28 and TRBJ2-4, is DVKVTQSSRYLVKRTGEKVFLECVQDMDHENMFWYRQDPGLGLRLIYFSYDVKMKEKGDIPEGYSVSREKKERFSLILESASTNQTSMYLCASTDDISKNIQYFGAGTRLSVL.

The chain joins TRBV19 to TRBJ1-2; 7 nucleotides line up with TRBD1. The ends lost 7 bases at V and 4 bases at J; junction bases unmatched: 15. This CDR3 is 16 amino acids long. Germline CDR1 reads LNHDA; CDR2 reads SQIVND (reference sequence). The CDR3 spells CASNHIYSRTGYGYTF. In DNA, the CDR3 is TGTGCCAGTAACCATATTTATTCCCGGACAGGCTATGGCTACACCTTC.

V usage is TRBV30 and J usage is TRBJ2-1; D could derive from TRBD1 or TRBD2 (6 bases each). The germline gives CDR1 GTSNPN, CDR2 SVGIG (reference sequence). This CDR3 region has 14 residues. Trimming stripped 2 bases from V and 3 bases from J, with 11 bases between. The CDR3 here is CAWSRGANYNEQFF. CDR3 coding DNA: TGTGCCTGGAGTAGGGGGGCTAACTACAATGAGCAGTTCTTC.

The chain couples TRBV11-2 to TRBJ2-7; 8 bases are a match to TRBD2. Trimming cost V 1 base and J 5 bases; bases outside gene matches: 7. Germline assignment: CDR1 SGHAT and CDR2 FQNNGV. The CDR3 is 15 amino acids. The CDR3 DNA reads as TGTGCCAGCAGCTTAGCCAGCGGGAGCCCCAACGAGCAGTACTTC. It is translated as CASSLASGSPNEQYF.

The chain recombines TRBV21-1 with TRBJ1-2; the table calls TRBD1, which could not be checked here. TRBV21-1 is termed a pseudogene. The CDR3 is made up of 15 amino acids. The CDR3 loop reads CASSKVGDIHYGYTF. The CDR3 bases are TGTGCCAGCAGCAAAGTGGGGGACATACACTATGGCTACACCTTC.

The gene calls are TRBV5-1 and TRBJ2-1; 8 bases line up with TRBD1. Germline lookup yields CDR1 SGHRS and CDR2 YFSETQ. This CDR3 has 14 residues. Trimming cost V 2 bases and J 7 bases; bases outside gene matches: 5. The CDR3: CASSFQGAGNEQFF. CDR3 nucleotide sequence: TGCGCCAGCAGCTTCCAGGGGGCGGGTAATGAGCAGTTCTTC.

The chain recombines TRBV7-2 with TRBJ2-7, with 11 bases fitting TRBD2. Trimming cost V 4 bases and J 2 bases; bases outside gene matches: 4. CDR1 is SGHTA and CDR2 is FQGNSA in the germline V gene. CDR3 length equals 15 residues. This CDR3 reads CASSSIAGGPYEQYF. CDR3 DNA sequence: TGTGCCAGCAGCTCCATAGCGGGAGGGCCCTACGAGCAGTACTTC.

The table lists this clone with a few counts. The rearrangement links TRBV18 to TRBJ2-1; D is perhaps TRBD1 (6 bases). Trimming took off 1 base at V and 0 bases at J, with 10 bases between the two ends. CDR3 length: 16 residues. CDR1 is KGHSH and CDR2 is LQKENI in the germline V gene. The CDR3 sequence: CASSPQLGGSYNEQFF. The CDR3 DNA follows: TGTGCCAGCTCACCACAACTAGGGGGCTCCTACAATGAGCAGTTCTTC.

The chain links TRBV28 to TRBJ1-1, with 9 bases aligning to TRBD1. There are 12 residues in the CDR3. Germline V lookup: CDR1 MDHEN, CDR2 SYDVKM. After removal of 6 bases from V and 10 bases from J, the junction contained 6 bases not matched to a gene. The CDR3 here is CASSLGQGGAFF. The CDR3 bases are TGTGCCAGCAGCTTGGGACAGGGAGGAGCTTTCTTT.

This clone was seen more than once but under ten times. V usage is TRBV19 and J usage is TRBJ1-1; D perhaps matches TRBD1 (6 bases). The CDR3 loop spans 13 amino acids. Trimming took 10 bases from V and 1 from J, leaving 13 bases between them. Germline CDR1 is LNHDA and CDR2 is SQIVND (reference sequence). This CDR3 is CATTDRQNTEAFF. The CDR3 DNA is TGTGCCACCACCGACAGGCAGAACACTGAAGCTTTCTTT.

This sequence joins TRBV2 and TRBJ1-1; D gene ambiguous. V was pared by 8 bases and J by 13 bases, with 23 bases between. CDR3 size: 13 residues. From germline, CDR1 is SNHLY and CDR2 FYNNEI. The CDR3 loop reads CASSNRGSHGVFF. In DNA, the CDR3 is TGTGCCAGCTCTAACCGCGGCAGCCATGGGGTTTTCTTT.

In DNA, the CDR3 is TGTGCCAGCAGTGGGGGACTAGCGATCAATGAGCAGTTCTTC. Encoded protein: CASSGGLAINEQFF. V gene TRBV11-2 combines with J gene TRBJ2-1, with 10 bases identical to TRBD2. The CDR3 runs 14 residues. Germline assignment: CDR1 SGHAT and CDR2 FQNNGV. Germline trimming cut 6 bases from V and 6 bases from J; bases unmatched to any gene: 5.

The chain couples TRBV2 to TRBJ2-5; D uncertain. This CDR3 spans 13 amino acids. Germline loops: CDR1 SNHLY, CDR2 FYNNEI. Trimming removed 7 bases at V and 4 bases at J, with 13 bases between. The CDR3 protein is CASISGLGETQYF. The CDR3 DNA follows: TGTGCCAGCATTAGTGGGCTCGGAGAGACCCAGTACTTC. Full variable domain (missing parts from reference TRBV2 and TRBJ2-5): EPEVTQTPSHQVTQMGQEVILRCVPISNHLYFYWYRQILGQKVEFLVSFYNNEISEKSEIFDDQFSVERPDGSNFTLKIRSTKLEDSAMYFCASISGLGETQYFGPGTRLLVL.

Written as DNA, the CDR3 is TGTGCCAGTAGTCCCCTGGGCAGGACTGACTATGGCTACACCTTC. Residues: CASSPLGRTDYGYTF. The chain employs TRBV19 and TRBJ1-2; D unresolved. CDR1 LNHDA and CDR2 SQIVND come from the germline V gene (reference sequence). Between the trimmed V and J ends, which lost 5 bases and 3 bases, there was a span of 16 bases. The CDR3 has 15 amino acids.

The DNA for the CDR3 is TGTGCCAGCAGTTACTTACCTAGCGGAGAGACCCAGTACTTC. The encoded protein is CASSYLPSGETQYF. The genes are TRBV6-5 and TRBJ2-5, with TRBD2 matching 7 bases. The germline V gene encodes CDR1 MNHEY and CDR2 SVGAGI. The CDR3 sequence is 14 residues long. V shed 1 base, J shed 4 bases, and the junction held 3 bases outside the gene matches.

The V gene is TRBV10-3, the J gene TRBJ2-3; no clear D gene. Trimming took 2 bases from V and 0 from J, leaving 15 bases between them. CDR3 length: 17 amino acids. Per the germline V gene, CDR1 is ENHRY and CDR2 is SYGVKD. CDR3 coding DNA: TGTGCCATCAGTGAGGCGCTCCAGGCGACTAGCACAGATACGCAGTATTTT. Amino acid sequence: CAISEALQATSTDTQYF.

This clone appeared a single time. This chain joins TRBV7-9 and TRBJ1-1; a weak D match, TRBD1 (5 bases). V lost 9 bases and J 5 bases, leaving 10 bases between the germline ends. Germline assignment: CDR1 SEHNR and CDR2 FQNEAQ (reference sequence). The CDR3 spans 11 residues. The CDR3, as DNA: TGTGCCAGTCAGGGTCCGACTGAAGCTTTCTTT. It specifies CASQGPTEAFF.

The chain carries TRBV7-8 and TRBJ2-7; 12 bases are shared with TRBD2. CDR1 and CDR2 from the germline V gene are SGHVS and FQNEAQ. The CDR3 has 16 residues. After removal of 5 bases from V and 3 bases from J, the junction contained 8 bases not matched to a gene. The CDR3 loop reads CASSGLAGITHYEQYF. The CDR3 DNA reads TGTGCCAGCAGCGGACTAGCGGGAATTACCCACTACGAGCAGTACTTC.

The chain recombines TRBV18 with TRBJ2-6; no firm D call. Germline V gene data show CDR1 as KGHSH and CDR2 as LQKENI. V lost 5 bases, J lost 0 bases, and 20 bases lay in between. The CDR3 is 19 residues long. CDR3 loop: CASSTGPVKTDSGANVLTF. The CDR3 DNA follows: TGTGCCAGCTCAACTGGACCTGTAAAAACAGACTCTGGGGCCAACGTCCTGACTTTC.